This TCR beta chain stems from a study of cytomegalovirus exposure and HLA in healthy donors. Study-level results: There were a few CMV-associated chains whose specificity for CMV antigens was confirmed in vitro.

This CDR3 contains 14 residues. Germline V gene lookup returns CDR1 ENHRY and CDR2 SYGVKD. V gave up 11 bases and J gave up 2 bases; unmatched junction bases: 8. The PCR employed 60 Vbeta primers together with 13 Jbeta primers. Clones were read by immunoSEQ multiplex PCR, and TCRdb kept only the in-frame ones, dropping some. This table holds approximately 140,000 clones, around three quarters found once. Note on this clone: Its cognate antigen is unknown.

The gene calls are TRBV10-3 and TRBJ2-3; TRBD2 matches 9 bases. The sample taken for sequencing was PBMCs. The origin of this receptor is a man aged 40-55 years in good health and CMV-seropositive. CDR3 sequence: CAARPSGNTDTQYF. CDR3 DNA sequence: TGTGCCGCAAGACCTAGCGGGAACACAGATACGCAGTATTTT.